Listed below are T cell receptor beta chains from one sample, sequenced in a study of long-term antiretroviral therapy in people with HIV. The table came from immunoSEQ multiplex PCR; TCRdb's copy has only in-frame clones and leaves some out. This sample carries tens of thousands of clones, approximately 90% of them seen once, and the ten largest clones take less than 8.5%. The specimen comprised unsorted PBMCs, sampled 5 years before starting antiretroviral therapy. The origin of the receptors is a man between 45 and 60 years old with HIV. CDR3s include the opening cysteine and the closing phenylalanine or tryptophan. The D gene is left open where the match is weak. Clone sizes are given selectively: once, few, many, or a class where the clone is expanded.

>NA|NA|TRBJ1-1|12|TRBV19
CASSRPPTEAFF
TGTGCCAGTAGCCGACCCCCGACTGAAGCTTTCTTT
>NA|NA|TRBJ1-1|13|TRBV10-1
CAANWGGFTEAFF
TGCGCCGCAAATTGGGGTGGATTTACTGAAGCTTTCTTT
>NA|NA|TRBJ1-1|13|TRBV7-2
CASSINRGVEAFF
TGTGCCAGCAGCATTAATAGGGGTGTGGAAGCTTTCTTT
>NA|TRBD2|TRBJ2-7|16|TRBV5-1
CASSLLAGGNTDEQYF
TGCGCCAGCAGCTTGCTAGCGGGAGGGAATACTGACGAGCAGTACTTC
>NA|NA|TRBJ2-1|13|TRBV10-3
CAISPSIGNEQFF
TGTGCCATCAGCCCAAGCATTGGGAATGAGCAGTTCTTC
>NA|TRBD2|TRBJ2-1|13|TRBV28
CASKGGGSNEQFF
TGTGCCAGCAAGGGCGGGGGGTCGAATGAGCAGTTCTTC
>once|NA|TRBJ1-1|16|TRBV19
CASSIRGFGEWTEAFF
TGTGCCAGTAGTATTCGGGGCTTCGGGGAGTGGACTGAAGCTTTCTTT
>NA|NA|TRBJ2-1|13|TRBV6-6
CASSLESYNEQFF
TGTGCCAGTAGCCTAGAATCATACAATGAGCAGTTCTTC
>NA|TRBD2|TRBJ2-3|16|TRBV5-1
CASSPPPGLATDTQYF
TGCGCCAGCAGCCCCCCGCCGGGACTAGCGACAGATACGCAGTATTTT
>NA|NA|TRBJ1-1|11|TRBV6-5
CASSAHTEAFF
TGTGCCAGCAGTGCCCACACTGAAGCTTTCTTT
>NA|NA|TRBJ2-7|13|TRBV30
CAWSAGEPHEQYF
TGTGCCTGGAGTGCGGGAGAGCCCCACGAGCAGTACTTC
>NA|NA|TRBJ1-3|13|TRBV5-1
CASSRTAGNTIYF
TGCGCCAGCAGCCGGACAGCCGGAAACACCATATATTTT
>NA|NA|TRBJ2-5|14|TRBV9
CASSVAQGGETQYF
TGTGCCAGCAGCGTAGCACAGGGCGGAGAGACCCAGTACTTC
>NA|TRBD1|TRBJ2-3|15|TRBV6-5
CASSYDRASTDTQYF
TGTGCCAGCAGTTACGACAGGGCCAGCACAGATACGCAGTATTTT
>once|TRBD2|TRBJ2-3|18|TRBV5-1
CASSLASGGQSSTDTQYF
TGCGCCAGCAGCTTGGCTAGCGGGGGACAATCTAGCACAGATACGCAGTATTTT
>NA|NA|TRBJ2-5|14|TRBV5-1
CASSPGSPGETQYF
TGCGCCAGCAGCCCAGGGTCTCCGGGGGAGACCCAGTACTTC
>once|NA|TRBJ1-2|16|TRBV7-8
CASSLFSLGTDYGYTF
TGTGCCAGCAGCTTATTTTCTTTGGGAACAGACTATGGCTACACCTTC